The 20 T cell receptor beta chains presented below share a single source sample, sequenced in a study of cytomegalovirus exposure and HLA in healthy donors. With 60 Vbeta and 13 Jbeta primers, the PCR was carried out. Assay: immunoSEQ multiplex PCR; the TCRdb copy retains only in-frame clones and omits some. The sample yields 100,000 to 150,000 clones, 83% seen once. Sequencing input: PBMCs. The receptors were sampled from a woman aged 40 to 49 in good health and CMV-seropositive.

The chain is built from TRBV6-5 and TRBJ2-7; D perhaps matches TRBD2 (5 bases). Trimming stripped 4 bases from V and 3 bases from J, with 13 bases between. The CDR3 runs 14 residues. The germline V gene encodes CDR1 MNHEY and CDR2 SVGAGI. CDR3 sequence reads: CASSSWTGNYEQYF. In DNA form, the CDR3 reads TGTGCCAGCAGTTCTTGGACGGGAAACTACGAGCAGTACTTC.

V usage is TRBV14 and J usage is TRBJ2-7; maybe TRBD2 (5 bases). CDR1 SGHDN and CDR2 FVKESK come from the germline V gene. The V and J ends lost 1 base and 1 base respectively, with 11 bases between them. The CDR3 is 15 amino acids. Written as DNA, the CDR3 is TGTGCCAGCAGCCAAGGCGGAGGCAGTTCCTACGAGCAGTACTTC. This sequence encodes CASSQGGGSSYEQYF.

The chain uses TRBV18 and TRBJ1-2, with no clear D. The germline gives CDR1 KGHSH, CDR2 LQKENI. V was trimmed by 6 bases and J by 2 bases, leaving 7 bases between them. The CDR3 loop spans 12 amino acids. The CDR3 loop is CASSSENYGYTF. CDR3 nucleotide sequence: TGTGCCAGCTCGTCGGAGAACTATGGCTACACCTTC.

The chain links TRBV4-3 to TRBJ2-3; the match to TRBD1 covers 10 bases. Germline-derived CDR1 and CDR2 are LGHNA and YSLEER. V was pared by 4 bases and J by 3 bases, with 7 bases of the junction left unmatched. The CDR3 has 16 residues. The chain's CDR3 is CASSLAGTGVTDTQYF. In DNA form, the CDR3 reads TGCGCCAGCAGCCTGGCCGGGACAGGGGTTACAGATACGCAGTATTTT.

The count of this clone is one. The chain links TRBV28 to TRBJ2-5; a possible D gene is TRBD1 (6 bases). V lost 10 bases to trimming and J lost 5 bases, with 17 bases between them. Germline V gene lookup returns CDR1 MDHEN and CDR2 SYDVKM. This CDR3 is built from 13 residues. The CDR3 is CATVDRNLETQYF. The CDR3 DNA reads TGTGCCACCGTTGACAGGAATTTGGAGACCCAGTACTTC.

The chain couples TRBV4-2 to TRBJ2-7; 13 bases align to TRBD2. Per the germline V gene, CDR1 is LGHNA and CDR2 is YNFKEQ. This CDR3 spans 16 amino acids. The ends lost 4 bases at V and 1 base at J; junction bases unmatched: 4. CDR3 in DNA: TGTGCCAGCAGCCTTGAGGGACTAGCGGGATCCTACGAGCAGTACTTC. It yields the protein CASSLEGLAGSYEQYF.

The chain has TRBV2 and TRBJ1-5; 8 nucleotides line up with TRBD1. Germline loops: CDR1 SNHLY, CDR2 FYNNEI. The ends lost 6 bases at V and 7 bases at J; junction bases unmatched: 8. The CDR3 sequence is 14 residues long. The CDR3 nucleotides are TGTGCCAGCAGGCTTGGACAGGGCGACCAGCCCCAGCATTTT. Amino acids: CASRLGQGDQPQHF.

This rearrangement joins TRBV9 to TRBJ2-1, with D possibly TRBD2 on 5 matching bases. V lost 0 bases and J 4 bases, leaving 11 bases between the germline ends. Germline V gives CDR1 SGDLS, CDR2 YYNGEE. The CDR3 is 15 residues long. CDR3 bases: TGTGCCAGCAGCGTAGGGGCGGGTGATTACAATGAGCAGTTCTTC. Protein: CASSVGAGDYNEQFF.

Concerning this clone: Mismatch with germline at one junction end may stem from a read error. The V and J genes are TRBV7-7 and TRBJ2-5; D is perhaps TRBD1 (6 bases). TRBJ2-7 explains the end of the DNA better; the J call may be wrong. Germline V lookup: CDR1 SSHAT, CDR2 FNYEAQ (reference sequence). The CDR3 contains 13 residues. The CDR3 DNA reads TGTGCTAGCAGCCCCGGACAGCACTACGAGCAGTACTTC. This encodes CASSPGQHYEQYF.

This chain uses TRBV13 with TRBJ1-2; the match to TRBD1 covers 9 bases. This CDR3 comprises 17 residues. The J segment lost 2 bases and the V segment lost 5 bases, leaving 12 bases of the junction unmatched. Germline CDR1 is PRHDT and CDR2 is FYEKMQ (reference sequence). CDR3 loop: CASSPVPGQGLNYGYTF. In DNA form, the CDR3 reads TGTGCCAGCAGCCCCGTCCCGGGACAGGGTTTGAACTATGGCTACACCTTC. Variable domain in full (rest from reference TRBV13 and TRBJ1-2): AAGVIQSPRHLIKEKRETATLKCYPIPRHDTVYWYQQGPGQDPQFLISFYEKMQSDKGSIPDRFSAQQFSDYHSELNMSSLELGDSALYFCASSPVPGQGLNYGYTFGSGTRLTVV.

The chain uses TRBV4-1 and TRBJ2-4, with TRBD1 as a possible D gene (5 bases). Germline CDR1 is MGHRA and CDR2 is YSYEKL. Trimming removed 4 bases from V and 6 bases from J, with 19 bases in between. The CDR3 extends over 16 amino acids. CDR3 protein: CASSPGPSGARNIQYF. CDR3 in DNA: TGCGCCAGCAGCCCTGGACCCTCTGGGGCGCGAAACATTCAGTACTTC.

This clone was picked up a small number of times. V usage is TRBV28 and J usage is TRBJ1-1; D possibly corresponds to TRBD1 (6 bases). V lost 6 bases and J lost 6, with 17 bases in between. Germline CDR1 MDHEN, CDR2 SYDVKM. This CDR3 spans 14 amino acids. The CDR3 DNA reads TGTGCCAGCAGAACCGGACAGCGTAACGCTGAAGCTTTCTTT. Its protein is CASRTGQRNAEAFF.

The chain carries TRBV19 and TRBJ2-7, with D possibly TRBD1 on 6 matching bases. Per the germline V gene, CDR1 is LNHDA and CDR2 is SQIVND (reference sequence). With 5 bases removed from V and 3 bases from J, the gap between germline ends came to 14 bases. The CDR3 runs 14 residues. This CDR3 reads CASSQQGLYYEQYF. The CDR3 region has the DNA TGTGCCAGTAGTCAGCAGGGGCTTTACTACGAGCAGTACTTC.

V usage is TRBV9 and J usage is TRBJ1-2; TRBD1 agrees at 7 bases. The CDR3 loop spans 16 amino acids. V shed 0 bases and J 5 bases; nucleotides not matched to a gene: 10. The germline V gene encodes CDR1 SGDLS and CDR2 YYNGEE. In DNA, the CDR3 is TGTGCCAGCAGCGTAGGTTGGCAGGGGGATAGGTATGGCTACACCTTC. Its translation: CASSVGWQGDRYGYTF. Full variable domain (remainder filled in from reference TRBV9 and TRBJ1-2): DSGVTQTPKHLITATGQRVTLRCSPRSGDLSVYWYQQSLDQGLQFLIQYYNGEERAKGNILERFSAQQFPDLHSELNLSSLELGDSALYFCASSVGWQGDRYGYTFGSGTRLTVV.

The CDR3 protein is CASSPAWGRRQETQYF. CDR3 DNA sequence: TGTGCCAGCTCACCCGCCTGGGGCAGACGCCAAGAGACCCAGTACTTC. V and J are TRBV18 and TRBJ2-5; TRBD1 might be the D (5 bases). CDR1 and CDR2 from the germline V gene are KGHSH and LQKENI. The CDR3 loop spans 16 amino acids. V lost 3 bases and J lost 1, with 15 bases in between. Variable domain in full (rest from reference TRBV18 and TRBJ2-5): NAGVMQNPRHLVRRRGQEARLRCSPMKGHSHVYWYRQLPEEGLKFMVYLQKENIIDESGMPKERFSAEFPKEGPSILRIQQVVRGDSAAYFCASSPAWGRRQETQYFGPGTRLLVL.

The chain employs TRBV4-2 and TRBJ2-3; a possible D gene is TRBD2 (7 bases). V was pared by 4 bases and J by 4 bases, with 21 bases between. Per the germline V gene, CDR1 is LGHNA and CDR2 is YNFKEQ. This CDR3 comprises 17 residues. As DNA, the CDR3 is TGTGCCAGCAGCCTCTCTGGGGGCGGGAGTAGCGCAGATACGCAGTATTTT. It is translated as CASSLSGGGSSADTQYF.

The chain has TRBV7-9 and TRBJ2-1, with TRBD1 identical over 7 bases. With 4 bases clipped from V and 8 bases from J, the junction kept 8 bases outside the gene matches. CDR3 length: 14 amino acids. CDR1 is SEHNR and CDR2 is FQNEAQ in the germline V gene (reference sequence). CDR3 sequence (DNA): TGTGCCAGCAGCTCACTACAGGGGTATCATGAGCAGTTCTTC. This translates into CASSSLQGYHEQFF.

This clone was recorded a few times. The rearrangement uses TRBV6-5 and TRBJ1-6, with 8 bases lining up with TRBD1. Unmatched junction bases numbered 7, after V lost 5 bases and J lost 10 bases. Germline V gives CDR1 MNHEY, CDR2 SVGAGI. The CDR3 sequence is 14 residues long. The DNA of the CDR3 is TGTGCCAGCAGTGCAGGGGGCGAAATATCACCCCTCCACTTT. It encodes CASSAGGEISPLHF.

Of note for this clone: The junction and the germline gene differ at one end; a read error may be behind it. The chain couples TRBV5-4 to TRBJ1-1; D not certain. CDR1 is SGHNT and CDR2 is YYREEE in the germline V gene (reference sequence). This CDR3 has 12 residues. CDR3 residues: CVSSGLGREAFF. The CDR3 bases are TGTGTCAGCAGCGGCCTCGGGAGGGAAGCTTTCTTT. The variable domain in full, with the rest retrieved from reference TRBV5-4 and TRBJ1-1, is ETGVTQSPTHLIKTRGQQVTLRCSSQSGHNTVSWYQQALGQGPQFIFQYYREEENGRGNFPPRFSGLQFPNYSSELNVNALELDDSALYLCVSSGLGREAFFGQGTRLTVV.

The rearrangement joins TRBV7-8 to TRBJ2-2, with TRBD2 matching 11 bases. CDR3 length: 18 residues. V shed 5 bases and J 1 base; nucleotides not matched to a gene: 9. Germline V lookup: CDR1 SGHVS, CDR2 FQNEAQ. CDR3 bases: TGTGCCAGCAGCCCATATCTAGCGGGAGGCCTGAACACCGGGGAGCTGTTTTTT. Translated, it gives CASSPYLAGGLNTGELFF. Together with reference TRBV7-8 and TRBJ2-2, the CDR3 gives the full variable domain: GAGVSQSPRYKVAKRGQDVALRCDPISGHVSLFWYQQALGQGPEFLTYFQNEAQLDKSGLPSDRFFAERPEGSVSTLKIQRTQQEDSAVYLCASSPYLAGGLNTGELFFGEGSRLTVL.